The 24 T cell receptor beta chains below all came from one sample that was sequenced in a study of T-cell reconstitution after alpha-beta-depleted transplantation in children. Construction of the TCRbeta library involved unique molecular identifiers. A single record per CDR3 protein comes from TCRdb applying MiXCR to the PCR reads. The profile covers some 440,000 distinct CDR3 sequences, with roughly 15% appearing a single time and approximately 28% taken by the ten largest. The sample in question was PBMCs, mostly from graft donor cells, obtained 360 days after TCRalphabeta/CD19-depleted stem cell transplant. These receptor sequences come from a boy in the first two years of life who had a stem cell transplant for Wiskott-Aldrich syndrome, so the T cells may come from the graft donor.

The rearrangement uses TRBV2 and TRBJ1-1, with D tentatively TRBD1 (5 bases). CDR1 SNHLY and CDR2 FYNNEI come from the germline V gene. The CDR3 runs 18 residues. This CDR3 reads CTLTPRYEGLRTRTEAFF. The CDR3, as DNA: TGTACCCTCACCCCCCGATATGAGGGACTCCGGACTCGAACTGAAGCTTTCTTT.

This chain connects TRBV25-1 to TRBJ2-1, with TRBD2 matching over 7 bases. This CDR3 has 16 residues. The germline V gene has CDR1 MGHDK and CDR2 SYGVNS. V lost 4 bases and J lost 6; bases outside the gene matches: 12. The CDR3 DNA follows: TGTGCCAGCAGTGCGTACGGTTCTAGCGGCTCCAATGAGCAGTTCTTC. This gives the protein CASSAYGSSGSNEQFF.

This sequence joins TRBV7-2 and TRBJ2-7, with D uncertain. Germline V lookup: CDR1 SGHTA, CDR2 FQGNSA. V was trimmed by 3 bases and J by 6 bases, leaving 6 bases between them. CDR3 length equals 11 residues. In DNA, the CDR3 is TGTGCCAGCAGCTTTGGTTTCGAGCAGTACTTC. Its protein is CASSFGFEQYF.

The rearrangement links TRBV12-3 or TRBV12-4 to TRBJ1-2; weak D call: TRBD1 (6 bases). The CDR3 contains 14 residues. V gave up 5 bases and J gave up 7 bases, with 17 bases separating them. This CDR3 is CASSPHRALGGYTF. CDR3 DNA: TGTGCCAGCAGTCCCCACAGGGCTTTGGGTGGCTACACCTTC.

This clonotype has more than one count but fewer than ten. V and J are TRBV12-3 or TRBV12-4 and TRBJ2-3; 9 nucleotides agree with TRBD1. V lost 3 bases to trimming and J lost 4 bases; unmatched junction nucleotides: 8. This CDR3 comprises 16 residues. In DNA form, the CDR3 reads TGTGCCAGCAGTTTCCACAGGGGGCGGGGGTCAGATACGCAGTATTTT. Translation gives CASSFHRGRGSDTQYF.

The gene calls are TRBV10-2 and TRBJ2-7; D gene ambiguous. Germline V CDR1 and CDR2: WSHSY, SAAADI. The CDR3 loop spans 12 amino acids. V lost 6 bases and J 2 bases, leaving 8 bases between the germline ends. The CDR3 loop is CASRALAYEQYF. DNA of the CDR3: TGCGCCAGCAGAGCGCTTGCCTACGAGCAGTACTTC.

This clonotype was recorded many times. J is TRBJ2-5 and V is TRBV12-3 or TRBV12-4; maybe TRBD1 (7 bases). This CDR3 contains 13 residues. Deletions cut 6 bases from V and 5 bases from J, with 13 bases between. The CDR3 reads CASRKTGRETQYF. The CDR3 coding sequence is TGTGCCAGCAGGAAGACAGGGAGGGAGACCCAGTACTTC.

This chain joins TRBV19 and TRBJ2-1, with D maybe TRBD2 (6 bases). The CDR3 has 16 residues. Germline V gene lookup returns CDR1 LNHDA and CDR2 SQIVND (reference sequence). V lost 3 bases and J lost 2, with 14 bases in between. The CDR3 sequence: CASSMAGGIPYNEQFF. CDR3 in DNA: TGTGCCAGTAGTATGGCTGGCGGGATCCCCTACAATGAGCAGTTCTTC.

This chain connects TRBV5-6 to TRBJ2-2; D gene uncertain. This CDR3 is 16 amino acids long. Deletions cut 2 bases from V and 6 bases from J, with 17 bases between. Germline V gene lookup returns CDR1 SGHDT and CDR2 YYEEEE. The CDR3 region is CASSFSRVNRPGELFF. CDR3 nucleotides: TGTGCCAGCAGCTTCTCCCGAGTAAATCGACCCGGGGAGCTGTTTTTT.

The chain combines TRBV20-1 with TRBJ2-1; no clear D. Germline CDR1 reads DFQATT; CDR2 reads SNEGSKA (reference sequence). The V end lost 3 bases, the J end lost 8 bases, and 11 bases lay between the germline ends. The CDR3 is made up of 12 amino acids. CDR3 DNA: TGCAGTGCTAGTCCCCCGCTGGATGAGCAGTTCTTC. Residues: CSASPPLDEQFF.

The chain links TRBV10-3 to TRBJ2-1; 10 nucleotides line up with TRBD2. The CDR3 runs 17 residues. Germline V gives CDR1 ENHRY, CDR2 SYGVKD. The V gene end was trimmed by 0 bases and the J gene end by 8 bases; junction bases not matched to a gene: 10. As DNA, the CDR3 is TGTGCCATCAGTGAGTCTCTAGCGGGAGTAGATCGTCATGAGCAGTTCTTC. As protein: CAISESLAGVDRHEQFF.

This rearrangement joins TRBV12-3 or TRBV12-4 to TRBJ2-7, with 14 positions matching TRBD2. With 3 bases clipped from V and 6 bases from J, the junction kept 13 bases outside the gene matches. This CDR3 contains 18 residues. For the CDR3, the DNA is TGTGCCAGCAGTTTGACGACTAGCGGGAGGGCACCGGAAGGCGAGCAGTACTTC. Translated, it gives CASSLTTSGRAPEGEQYF.

The V gene is TRBV6-5, the J gene TRBJ2-5, with a tentative D call TRBD1 (6 bases). This CDR3 is 14 amino acids long. Trimming took off 5 bases at V and 5 bases at J, with 15 bases between the two ends. Germline lookup yields CDR1 MNHEY and CDR2 SVGAGI. The CDR3 is CASSLPTGWETQYF. CDR3 nucleotide sequence: TGTGCCAGCAGTCTACCCACAGGGTGGGAGACCCAGTACTTC.

This clonotype was counted ten times or more. CDR3 in amino acids: CASSYGGPGNEQFF. The CDR3, as DNA: TGTGCCAGCAGTTATGGGGGGCCGGGGAATGAGCAGTTCTTC. V and J are TRBV12-3 or TRBV12-4 and TRBJ2-1; the D gene could be TRBD1 or TRBD2 (6 bases each). Trimming cost V 4 bases and J 7 bases, with 14 bases left between them. The CDR3 spans 14 residues.

There are a few counts of this clonotype. The gene calls are TRBV3-1 and TRBJ2-7; D is undetermined. CDR1 and CDR2 (germline): LGHDT, YNNKEL (reference sequence). Trimming took off 3 bases at V and 4 bases at J, with 10 bases between the two ends. This CDR3 is 13 amino acids long. CDR3 sequence (DNA): TGTGCCAGCAGCCAGATGCTCCTGTACGAGCAGTACTTC. Its translation is CASSQMLLYEQYF.

A few counts support this clonotype. The rearrangement links TRBV4-3 to TRBJ2-2; D is tentatively TRBD1 or TRBD2 (6 bases each). The germline V and J ends were trimmed by 0 bases and 3 bases, with 17 bases remaining between them. The CDR3 runs to 18 residues. Looked up from germline, CDR1 is LGHNA and CDR2 is YSLEER. The CDR3 DNA sequence: TGCGCCAGCAGCCAAGATTATGGAGGGGGACGGCACACCGGGGAGCTGTTTTTT. Its protein is CASSQDYGGGRHTGELFF.

CDR3 nucleotide sequence: TGTGCCACCAGTGCCACCAACAGGGGCACCGGGGAGCTGTTTTTT. It is translated as CATSATNRGTGELFF. This chain uses TRBV24-1 with TRBJ2-2; TRBD1 matches 7 bases. Germline loops: CDR1 KGHDR, CDR2 SFDVKD. V shed 5 bases and J 4 bases; nucleotides not matched to a gene: 6. The CDR3 sequence is 15 residues long.

The gene calls are TRBV7-2 and TRBJ2-5; the D call may be TRBD1 or TRBD2 (5 bases each). Trimming left V 2 bases short and J 3 bases short, with 10 bases between. Germline loops: CDR1 SGHTA, CDR2 FQGNSA. This CDR3 has 14 amino acids. CDR3 in DNA: TGTGCCAGCAGCTTACAACGGGGCGAAGAGACCCAGTACTTC. Its protein is CASSLQRGEETQYF.

This chain links TRBV5-1 with TRBJ2-4; D may be TRBD1 (5 bases). This CDR3 comprises 13 residues. Germline CDR1 reads SGHRS; CDR2 reads YFSETQ. V was pared by 2 bases and J by 4 bases, with 7 bases between. CDR3 sequence: CASSFDSKNIQYF. The CDR3, as DNA: TGCGCCAGCAGCTTCGACAGTAAAAACATTCAGTACTTC.

This chain joins TRBV29-1 and TRBJ2-1, with 14 bases that match TRBD2. V shed 3 bases, J shed 0 bases, and the junction held 1 base outside the gene matches. This CDR3 has 16 residues. Germline V CDR1 and CDR2: SQVTM, ANQGSEA. The CDR3 region has the DNA TGCAGCGTTGACGGGACTAGCGGGAGCTCCTACAATGAGCAGTTCTTC. This encodes CSVDGTSGSSYNEQFF.

This clonotype was counted only a few times. The V call is TRBV2, the J call TRBJ2-1; 13 bases are shared with TRBD2. V was pared by 7 bases and J by 10 bases, with 4 bases of the junction left unmatched. CDR1 is SNHLY and CDR2 is FYNNEI in the germline V gene. This CDR3 comprises 13 residues. Here the CDR3 DNA reads TGTGCCAGCACCGGACTAGCGGGGGAGGAGCAGTTCTTC. Translating gives CASTGLAGEEQFF. Full variable domain (rest looked up from reference TRBV2 and TRBJ2-1): EPEVTQTPSHQVTQMGQEVILRCVPISNHLYFYWYRQILGQKVEFLVSFYNNEISEKSEIFDDQFSVERPDGSNFTLKIRSTKLEDSAMYFCASTGLAGEEQFFGPGTRLTVL.

The chain combines TRBV6-1 with TRBJ2-7; 9 bases map to TRBD2. Germline CDR1 is MNHNS and CDR2 is SASEGT. The CDR3 covers 15 residues. V lost 4 bases, J lost 2 bases, and 6 bases stayed unmatched. CDR3 region: CASSVGTSLTYEQYF. CDR3 DNA: TGTGCCAGCAGTGTCGGGACTAGCCTAACCTACGAGCAGTACTTC.

The chain has TRBV5-1 and TRBJ2-6, with D possibly TRBD1 on 6 matching bases. Germline CDR1 and CDR2: SGHRS and YFSETQ. The ends were cut back, 4 bases at V and 0 bases at J, with 14 bases in the middle. CDR3 length equals 17 residues. The CDR3 here is CASSVGHRDSGANVLTF. Here the CDR3 DNA reads TGCGCCAGCAGCGTAGGCCACAGGGACTCTGGGGCCAACGTCCTGACTTTC.

This clonotype turned up a few times. This chain uses TRBV5-1 with TRBJ2-7; 12 positions match TRBD2. CDR3 length equals 15 residues. Germline trimming cut 2 bases from V and 3 bases from J; bases unmatched to any gene: 3. Germline-derived CDR1 and CDR2 are SGHRS and YFSETQ. The CDR3 coding sequence is TGCGCCAGCAGCTTAAGGACTAGCGGGATCTACGAGCAGTACTTC. The encoded protein is CASSLRTSGIYEQYF.